This T cell receptor (beta chain) was identified in a study of T cell responses to AZD1222 COVID-19 vaccine (dated by TCRdb to about 2021). A note on the overall study: AZD1222 recipients whose second dose came at about 4 weeks and those whose second dose came at about 12 weeks were combined into one group, since spike-specific TCR depth and breadth did not differ between the two schedules. A total of under 250 trial participants underwent TCR sequencing, of whom more than 200 had received two doses of AZD1222 and some 25 had received two doses of the MenACWY control vaccine. Trial participants were enrolled into age subgroups of 18-55, 56-69 and 70-plus years, which contained about 160, 30 and 59 TCR-sequenced participants, respectively.

Comment on this clone: Its cognate antigen has yet to be identified. Base qualities are missing; no much larger clone stands one base away.

Between the V and J ends, shortened by 6 bases and 5 bases respectively, the junction contains 11 bases. Taken from the germline V gene, the CDR1 and CDR2 loops are SNHLY and FYNNEI. From its cysteine to its phenylalanine, the CDR3 spans 13 amino acids. The DNA shown is the 39-base CDR3, in frame from base 1. The CDR3 regions of human TCRbeta chains were analyzed by immunosequencing. As for the authors' bioinformatics: TCRs in the repertoires were matched against a reference library of SARS-CoV-2-specific TCRs that had been generated with the MIRA antigen-specificity platform. Breadth was defined as the fraction of unique TCRs that were SARS-CoV-2-associated, and depth was defined as the fraction of total T cells that were SARS-CoV-2-associated. Using the MIRA data, every spike-specific TCR was mapped to the spike region that the TCR reacted to and assigned to either a CD4 or a CD8 class. Log10-transformed breadth and depth values were compared by one-way ANOVA with Sidak's multiple comparisons tests. In its TCRdb copy, this immuneACCESS table keeps in-frame sequences only and misses some clones. Where compared with another copy, unresolved V genes explain less than half of these, and the others have no known cause. D and trimming come from the DNA, and the V and J calls and clone size come from that table. The sample table holds 100,000 to 150,000 clones, of which 88% were seen once. The ten most abundant clones make up about 5% of the sample.

Overall study results and their limits: After two AZD1222 doses, both the breadth and the depth of spike-specific TCRs were significantly higher than at day 0 and than in MenACWY recipients. Nearly half of unique spike-specific TCRs reportedly recognized epitopes outside regions mutated in the B.1.351 and B.1.1.7 variants. The vaccine-associated CD4 TCRs covered the entire spike protein, and the dominant responses fell in regions 160-218 and 743-854. No day 14 peak-response samples were available, so repertoires were characterized only after the peak T cell response. Participants were mostly white British and included more females than males, and it was suggested by the authors that clonal diversity may have been underestimated. In the small 56-69-year group, the increase in depth fell short of significance, most likely because of low power. Conclusions about previously exposed vaccinees are limited because only a handful of AZD1222 recipients were SARS-CoV-2 seropositive at baseline.

Sample time point, as interpreted from the label and publication: baseline before first vaccination. The vaccinee samples were drawn from two UK trials, COV001 and COV002, one of which was a single-blind randomized controlled phase 2/3 trial testing AZD1222 (ChAdOx1 nCoV-19) in healthy adults. For TCRbeta chain sequencing, PBMC samples were collected from trial participants at day 0 and at day 28 after the second dose. Sample: peripheral blood, taken on day 0 of AZD1222 vaccination. This chain is built from TRBV2 and TRBJ1-5; TRBD1 could be the D gene, as 5 bases match. The receptor's source is an adult in good health. The CDR3 here reads CASRQGRDQPQHF. The nucleotides read TGTGCCAGCAGGCAGGGTCGTGATCAGCCCCAGCATTTT.